This T cell receptor (beta chain) comes out of a study of T cells in Graves' hyperthyroidism and ophthalmopathy. Study in general: Sampling of peripheral blood happened at initial diagnosis, prior to any treatment.

V shed 4 bases and J 8 bases; nucleotides not matched to a gene: 7. The CDR3 runs 13 residues. Germline CDR1 reads GTSNPN; CDR2 reads SVGIG (reference sequence). Study conclusions and caveats: Ophthalmopathy and stable hyperthyroidism were separated by a 13 V-J model. Ophthalmopathy was identified by the model a median about 6.8 months ahead of onset.

It was RNA transcripts that yielded the amplified TCR beta CDR3 regions. In the first-round RT-PCR of the TCR CDR3, the HTBI primer set was used. TCRdb reanalysed the multiplex PCR reads using MiXCR and keeps one entry per CDR3 protein. In the table there are about 400,000 distinct CDR3 sequences, 11% to 15% of which are singletons. Clinical Activity Scores of at least 3, NOSPECS grades of at least 4 and durations under 3 months characterized ophthalmopathy patients. This clonotype came up many times. Its target is unknown. J is TRBJ2-1 and V is TRBV30, with TRBD2 matching over 8 bases. Sequenced: blood. The sequence derives from a man over 45 with Graves' ophthalmopathy. The CDR3 sequence: CAWNVGRADEQFF. The CDR3 DNA follows: TGTGCCTGGAATGTCGGGAGGGCTGATGAGCAGTTCTTC.